This T cell receptor beta chain was found in a study of blood T cell repertoires in COVID-19. This clone occurred a few times. TCRdb's table, derived via immunoSEQ multiplex PCR, lists solely in-frame clones and lacks some. Of roughly 250,000 clones in the sample, about 87% are singletons; the top ten hold over 3%. Participants' reported clinical history set cohort assignment. J lost 4 bases, V lost 5 bases, and 6 bases had no gene match. The CDR3 spans 15 residues. Germline V gene sequence: CDR1 SEHNR, CDR2 FQNEAQ (reference sequence). The sequenced sample was PBMCs or T cells enriched from blood (not recorded which). V is TRBV7-9 and J is TRBJ1-5; 9 positions match TRBD1. The receptor was isolated from a woman between 40 and 55 years old who had been exposed to COVID-19. CDR3 in amino acids: CASSGTGGGNQPQHF. CDR3 DNA: TGTGCCAGCAGCGGAACAGGGGGCGGGAATCAGCCCCAGCATTTT.